Below, 10 T cell receptor beta chains from the same sample are listed, as sequenced in a study of vaccination effects on CD4 cells after COVID-19. Assay: immunoSEQ multiplex PCR; the TCRdb copy retains only in-frame clones and omits some. This table holds fewer than 15,000 clones, around two thirds found once. Antigen-specific CD4+ T cells were expanded with viral peptide pools in the ViraFEST assay before sequencing. Culture lasted 10 days before CD4+ T cell isolation. PCR confirmed that the person was infected with SARS-CoV-2 between March and December 2020. Participants were vaccinated with two doses of either the BNT162b2 or mRNA-1273 vaccine. These receptors' targets are unknown. The source was CD4+ T cells from PBMCs cultured with HCoV-NL63 spike peptides, collected after COVID-19 vaccination. These receptors all come from a human donor who had a prior SARS-CoV-2 infection.

The V and J genes are TRBV11-3 and TRBJ2-1, with D unclear. The V gene's germline CDR1 is SGHNT and CDR2 YENEEA. With 2 bases removed from V and 6 bases from J, the gap between germline ends came to 14 bases. There are 15 residues in the CDR3. DNA for the CDR3: TGTGCCAGCAGCTTAATAGTAGATCCCCTCAATGAGCAGTTCTTC. It codes for CASSLIVDPLNEQFF.

This clone was recorded a few times. The V and J genes are TRBV5-6 and TRBJ2-7; no clear D. The CDR3 length is 16 residues. V dropped 3 bases and J dropped 2 bases, with 18 bases sitting between them. The V gene's germline CDR1 is SGHDT and CDR2 YYEEEE. CDR3 sequence: CASSSRGDMPPYEQYF. In DNA, the CDR3 is TGTGCCAGCAGCTCCAGAGGCGACATGCCGCCCTACGAGCAGTACTTC.

The chain links TRBV19 to TRBJ1-4; D call uncertain. The CDR3 covers 15 residues. V lost 2 bases and J lost 7, with 14 bases in between. CDR1 and CDR2 (germline): LNHDA, SQIVND (reference sequence). The CDR3 DNA sequence: TGTGCCAGTAGTATAACCCCGAGGAAGGGTGAAAAACTGTTTTTT. Protein: CASSITPRKGEKLFF.

This clone was seen only a few times. V and J are TRBV14 and TRBJ2-7; 9 nucleotides agree with TRBD1. Trimming at V came to 1 base and at J to 2 bases, leaving 3 bases not matched to a gene. Germline V gives CDR1 SGHDN, CDR2 FVKESK. The CDR3 spans 15 residues. In nucleotides, the CDR3 is TGTGCCAGCAGCCAAGTTCACAGGGGGCCCTACGAGCAGTACTTC. Encoded protein: CASSQVHRGPYEQYF.

The chain joins TRBV21-1 to TRBJ2-3; the table's D call TRBD2 went unverified against the DNA. TRBV21-1 is classified as a pseudogene. The CDR3 length is 15 residues. CDR3 coding DNA: TGTGCCAGCAGCAAAGCTTCTGCGGGAGAGGATACGCAGTATTTT. Translated: CASSKASAGEDTQYF.

The V gene is TRBV30, the J gene TRBJ1-3; D ambiguous. CDR1 and CDR2 (germline): GTSNPN, SVGIG (reference sequence). Trimming stripped 8 bases from V and 1 base from J, with 15 bases between. This CDR3 is built from 14 residues. The CDR3 region is CAGEGLGSGNTIYF. The CDR3, as DNA: TGTGCCGGGGAGGGCCTAGGGTCTGGAAACACCATATATTTT.

The V and J genes are TRBV2 and TRBJ2-5, with 7 positions matching TRBD2. CDR3 length: 14 amino acids. Germline V lookup: CDR1 SNHLY, CDR2 FYNNEI. With 5 bases clipped from V and 5 bases from J, the junction kept 8 bases outside the gene matches. The chain's CDR3 is CASSPGTNMETQYF. Written as DNA, the CDR3 is TGTGCCAGCAGTCCCGGGACTAACATGGAGACCCAGTACTTC.

The J gene is TRBJ2-7, the V gene TRBV7-8; no clear D gene. The CDR3 has 14 amino acids. V lost 8 bases and J 4 bases, leaving 18 bases between the germline ends. The germline V gene encodes CDR1 SGHVS and CDR2 FQNEAQ. The CDR3 reads CASLSPSHVYEQYF. The CDR3 DNA reads TGTGCCAGCCTAAGCCCCAGCCACGTTTACGAGCAGTACTTC.

The rearrangement joins TRBV30 to TRBJ1-4; D is unresolved. The CDR3 has 15 amino acids. Germline V gene lookup returns CDR1 GTSNPN and CDR2 SVGIG (reference sequence). The V gene lost 2 bases and the J gene lost 8 bases, with 18 bases spanning the gap. The CDR3 DNA reads as TGTGCCTGGAGTACGCATGAGGGAGCCCGCGAAAAACTGTTTTTT. This translates into CAWSTHEGAREKLFF.

V and J are TRBV4-2 and TRBJ1-1; D possibly corresponds to TRBD1 (5 bases). V was clipped by 5 bases and J by 0 bases, with 19 bases between them. Germline V gives CDR1 LGHNA, CDR2 YNFKEQ. The CDR3 runs to 17 residues. The CDR3 sequence is CASSKSGGGGMNTEAFF. In DNA form, the CDR3 reads TGTGCCAGCAGCAAAAGTGGTGGGGGGGGGATGAACACTGAAGCTTTCTTT.